This T cell receptor beta chain was found in a study of Graves' ophthalmopathy and Graves' hyperthyroidism. With a duration under 3 months, ophthalmopathy in the donors showed moderate-to-severe activity, CAS ≥3 and NOSPECS ≥4. Diagnosis was based on clinical symptoms, serum thyroxine, TRAb, thyroid ultrasound and orbital computed tomography. Deletions cut 1 base from V and 4 bases from J, with 11 bases between. Germline loops: CDR1 MGHDK, CDR2 SYGVNS. This CDR3 is 15 amino acids long. Amplifying from RNA transcripts, the study obtained TCR beta CDR3 regions. HTBI-primed RT-PCR formed the first round, and a multiplex PCR formed the second. TCRdb called the multiplex PCR reads again in MiXCR, with one record for every CDR3 protein. The data contain roughly 50,000 distinct CDR3 sequences, around 50% of them singletons.

This TCR was sampled from an adult woman with Graves' ophthalmopathy. The V and J genes are TRBV25-1 and TRBJ2-1; D perhaps matches TRBD2 (6 bases). Sequencing used peripheral blood. The CDR3 DNA reads as TGTGCCAGCAGTGAATCATGGCGGGGATACAATGAGCAGTTCTTC. Amino acids: CASSESWRGYNEQFF.